The 18 T cell receptor beta chains in this list originate from one sample, sequenced in a study of blood T cells in healthy people across ages. PCR was performed a second time for about 6 to 12 cycles using a sample-barcoded 5' primer and a J-beta primer mix. TCRdb recomputed calls from the 5' RACE reads with MiXCR, one row per CDR3 protein. This table has roughly 640,000 distinct CDR3 sequences, 25% to 30% appearing once. What was sequenced was blood. These receptors originate from a woman of 80 years or more in good health.

The chain recombines TRBV30 with TRBJ1-4, with 9 nucleotides matching TRBD1. Germline V gene sequence: CDR1 GTSNPN, CDR2 SVGIG (reference sequence). The CDR3 contains 13 residues. Trimming took 4 bases from V and 13 from J; bases not matched to a gene: 10. The CDR3 sequence is CAWTRDREFPLFF. In nucleotides, the CDR3 is TGTGCCTGGACCCGGGACAGGGAATTTCCACTGTTTTTT.

In this sample, this clonotype turned up many times. The rearrangement joins TRBV11-2 to TRBJ1-2; no clear D gene. Trimming left V 2 bases short and J 4 bases short, with 5 bases between. Germline V lookup: CDR1 SGHAT, CDR2 FQNNGV. The CDR3 contains 12 residues. CDR3 coding DNA: TGTGCCAGCAGCTTATATAGCTATGGCTACACCTTC. This codes for CASSLYSYGYTF. The whole variable domain, filled in from reference TRBV11-2 and TRBJ1-2, reads EAGVAQSPRYKIIEKRQSVAFWCNPISGHATLYWYQQILGQGPKLLIQFQNNGVVDDSQLPKDRFSAERLKGVDSTLKIQPAKLEDSAVYLCASSLYSYGYTFGSGTRLTVV.

This chain uses TRBV29-1 with TRBJ2-7; TRBD1 matches at 10 bases. Unmatched junction bases numbered 8, after V lost 6 bases and J lost 6 bases. The CDR3 sequence is 13 residues long. Germline V CDR1 and CDR2: SQVTM, ANQGSEA. The DNA of the CDR3 is TGCAGCGTCCAGGGGGACAGGGGCGGCGAGCAGTACTTC. Encoded protein: CSVQGDRGGEQYF.

With respect to this clonotype: This sequence may be a read error, since a much larger clone differs from it by one base. The final CDR3 position lacks the conserved phenylalanine or tryptophan, pointing to a likely read error. The chain has TRBV20-1 and TRBJ2-7; D is unclear. The J call is doubtful: the DNA matches TRBJ2-5 better. The germline gives CDR1 DFQATT, CDR2 SNEGSKA (reference sequence). This CDR3 comprises 12 residues. Here the CDR3 reads CSARAGQGTQYC. CDR3 DNA sequence: TGCAGTGCTAGAGCAGGCCAAGGGACCCAGTACTGC.

This clonotype was observed a single time. The V and J genes are TRBV30 and TRBJ2-1, with TRBD1 matching 10 bases. This CDR3 has 13 residues. Trimming cost V 4 bases and J 8 bases; bases outside gene matches: 5. Per germline, CDR1 GTSNPN and CDR2 SVGIG (reference sequence). CDR3 sequence (DNA): TGTGCCTGGATGGACAGGGGGAAACATGAGCAGTTCTTC. Protein product: CAWMDRGKHEQFF. The full variable domain, with the rest looked up from reference TRBV30 and TRBJ2-1, is SQTIHQWPATLVQPVGSPLSLECTVEGTSNPNLYWYRQAAGRGLQLLFYSVGIGQISSEVPQNLSASRPQDRQFILSSKKLLLSDSGFYLCAWMDRGKHEQFFGPGTRLTVL.

J is TRBJ2-5 and V is TRBV6-5, with D perhaps matching TRBD1 (5 bases). CDR1 and CDR2 (germline): MNHEY, SVGAGI. Deletions cut 7 bases from V and 1 base from J, with 7 bases between. The CDR3 runs 12 residues. CDR3 DNA: TGTGCCAGCAACAGGCCCCAAGAGACCCAGTACTTC. Its translation is CASNRPQETQYF.

This rearrangement joins TRBV18 to TRBJ1-4; TRBD1 matches at 10 bases. Germline V gene sequence: CDR1 KGHSH, CDR2 LQKENI. The CDR3 covers 14 residues. Trimming took 2 bases from V and 8 from J; bases not matched to a gene: 2. DNA of the CDR3: TGTGCCAGCTCACCAGAGACAGGGGGCGAAAAACTGTTTTTT. Translating gives CASSPETGGEKLFF.

The rearrangement links TRBV27 to TRBJ2-1; 15 nucleotides match TRBD2. The DNA end is a closer match to TRBJ2-7, so the J assignment may be wrong. Germline CDR1 is MNHEY and CDR2 is SMNVEV (reference sequence). The length of the CDR3 is 16 residues. The CDR3 region has the DNA TGTGCCACCGGGACTAGCGGGGGGTCCTCCTACAATGAGCAGTACTTC. Residues: CATGTSGGSSYNEQYF.

The chain employs TRBV29-1 and TRBJ2-7; 12 bases line up with TRBD2. This CDR3 is 14 amino acids long. The J segment lost 6 bases and the V segment lost 1 base, leaving 4 bases of the junction unmatched. Germline CDR1 is SQVTM and CDR2 is ANQGSEA. CDR3 sequence: CSVEASGGAGEQYF. In DNA form, the CDR3 reads TGCAGCGTTGAAGCTAGCGGGGGGGCAGGCGAGCAGTACTTC.

This clonotype was counted ten times or more. The J gene is TRBJ2-7, the V gene TRBV19; D might be TRBD1 (5 bases). The germline gives CDR1 LNHDA, CDR2 SQIVND (reference sequence). The CDR3 spans 15 residues. V shed 3 bases and J shed 1 base, with 13 bases lying between them. The CDR3 spells CASSIRAGQSYEQYF. The CDR3 nucleotides read TGTGCCAGTAGTATCAGGGCAGGGCAATCCTACGAGCAGTACTTC.

Ten or more counts support this clonotype. The genes are TRBV3-1 and TRBJ1-5; D is uncertain. V lost 1 base and J 2 bases, leaving 12 bases between the germline ends. From germline, CDR1 is LGHDT and CDR2 YNNKEL (reference sequence). This CDR3 region has 16 residues. In DNA, the CDR3 is TGTGCCAGCAGCCAAGGATCGGGTGTAGGCAATCAGCCCCAGCATTTT. It encodes CASSQGSGVGNQPQHF.

The table lists this clonotype with many counts. The chain joins TRBV30 to TRBJ2-1, with D unresolved. Germline V gene data show CDR1 as GTSNPN and CDR2 as SVGIG (reference sequence). The CDR3 totals 14 residues. V shed 4 bases and J shed 8 bases, with 18 bases lying between them. The CDR3: CAWMSGPPFYEQFF. Written as DNA, the CDR3 is TGTGCCTGGATGTCCGGGCCCCCTTTTTATGAGCAGTTCTTC.

About this clonotype: A much larger clone lies one base from this, so it may be a read error. The V call is TRBV9, the J call TRBJ2-1; possible D gene TRBD1, 5 bases. This CDR3 region has 15 residues. Looked up from germline, CDR1 is SGDLS and CDR2 is YYNGEE. In nucleotides, the CDR3 is TGTGCCGGCAGCGTAGATTCAGGGTATGGCAATGAGCAGTTCTTC. It translates to CAGSVDSGYGNEQFF.

The table lists this clonotype with many counts. The V and J genes are TRBV11-2 and TRBJ2-4, with 11 bases lining up with TRBD2. CDR3 length: 19 amino acids. Per the germline V gene, CDR1 is SGHAT and CDR2 is FQNNGV. The V segment lost 5 bases and the J segment 0 bases; nucleotides outside the gene matches: 12. The CDR3 DNA is TGTGCCAGCAGCCGTAGCGGGGGGGCCAGTTATGGAGCCAAAAACATTCAGTACTTC. Its protein product is CASSRSGGASYGAKNIQYF.

Comment on this clonotype: This sequence may be a read error, since a much larger clone differs from it by one base. This chain links TRBV10-3 with TRBJ2-7; weak D call: TRBD1 (5 bases). CDR1 is ENHRY and CDR2 is SYGVKD in the germline V gene. CDR3 length: 14 residues. The V end was cut by 7 bases, the J end by 3 bases, with 16 bases between. This CDR3 reads CAIKETDMDYEQYF. As DNA, the CDR3 is TGTGCCATCAAAGAGACAGATATGGACTACGAGCAGTACTTC.

This clonotype was counted many times. This chain's CDR3 is CASSLGGGQGGKLFF. CDR3 DNA sequence: TGTGCCAGCAGCTTAGGGGGGGGACAGGGAGGAAAACTGTTTTTT. The rearrangement links TRBV11-2 to TRBJ1-4; TRBD1 matches at 9 bases. In germline, CDR1 is SGHAT, CDR2 FQNNGV. This CDR3 region has 15 residues. V gave up 1 base and J gave up 10 bases; unmatched junction bases: 7.

The sample holds many counts of this clonotype. The gene calls are TRBV9 and TRBJ2-7, with 9 bases matching TRBD1. J gave up 3 bases and V 4 bases, and 11 bases lay outside the gene matches. Germline values: CDR1 SGDLS, CDR2 YYNGEE. The CDR3 is 16 amino acids. CDR3 DNA sequence: TGTGCCAGCAGCCGGGACCCCGGGACAGGGATCTACGAGCAGTACTTC. This sequence encodes CASSRDPGTGIYEQYF.

This clonotype was counted ten times or more. The chain links TRBV12-5 to TRBJ1-5; D unresolved. CDR1 is LGHNT and CDR2 is FRNRAP in the germline V gene. The CDR3 length is 14 residues. V lost 6 bases to trimming and J lost 3 bases, with 12 bases between them. CDR3 loop: CASGRGAINQPQHF. The CDR3 DNA follows: TGTGCTAGTGGCCGGGGAGCGATCAATCAGCCCCAGCATTTT.